These 11 T cell receptor beta chains originate from one sample sequenced in a study of PD-L1 blockade in urothelial cancer. The time point denotes: peripheral blood 6 weeks after treatment start. This table comes from immunoSEQ multiplex PCR, and its TCRdb copy is limited to in-frame clones, with some not included. Altogether 95,000 to 150,000 clones are present, roughly 86% being singletons, with the ten largest covering 2.4%. Sample: PBMCs, taken around atezolizumab (anti-PD-L1) treatment. Receptor source: a man aged 50 or older with urothelial cancer.

This clone was counted between two and nine times. The rearrangement uses TRBV2 and TRBJ2-2, with D hard to call. The CDR3 totals 13 residues. V lost 2 bases and J lost 5, with 6 bases in between. In germline, CDR1 is SNHLY, CDR2 FYNNEI. The CDR3 DNA sequence: TGTGCCAGCAGTGAACAGGCGACCGGGGAGCTGTTTTTT. It codes for CASSEQATGELFF.

DNA for the CDR3: TGTGCCAGCATCAACAGCGCTACAGGGAACTCCTACGAGCAGTACTTC. This gives the protein CASINSATGNSYEQYF. This chain links TRBV7-9 with TRBJ2-7; D perhaps matches TRBD1 (6 bases). This CDR3 has 16 residues. In germline, CDR1 is SEHNR, CDR2 FQNEAQ (reference sequence). With 7 bases removed from V and 0 bases from J, the gap between germline ends came to 19 bases.

The gene calls are TRBV10-3 and TRBJ1-2; D ambiguous. Trimming removed 3 bases at V and 8 bases at J, with 19 bases between. CDR1 and CDR2 (germline): ENHRY, SYGVKD. The CDR3 spans 15 residues. The chain's CDR3 is CAISEAGKLAGGYTF. The CDR3 nucleotides read TGTGCCATCAGTGAAGCCGGAAAACTAGCCGGGGGCTACACCTTC.

V and J are TRBV27 and TRBJ1-5; no definite D call. CDR3 size: 14 residues. Germline lookup yields CDR1 MNHEY and CDR2 SMNVEV (reference sequence). Trimming took 5 bases from V and 3 from J, leaving 11 bases between them. DNA of the CDR3: TGTGCCAGCAGTAAGACAAACGCCAATCAGCCCCAGCATTTT. Translated, it gives CASSKTNANQPQHF.

J is TRBJ2-3 and V is TRBV18, with D uncertain. There are 12 residues in the CDR3. Germline CDR1 reads KGHSH; CDR2 reads LQKENI. V was shortened by 3 bases and J by 4 bases, with 5 bases between the two germline ends. The CDR3 protein is CASSPAADTQYF. The CDR3 DNA reads TGTGCCAGCTCACCGGCCGCAGATACGCAGTATTTT.

The CDR3: CASNRGTGEQYF. The CDR3 nucleotides read TGTGCCAGCAACCGGGGGACTGGGGAGCAGTACTTC. The genes are TRBV6-5 and TRBJ2-7, with TRBD2 as a possible D gene (6 bases). Trimming pared 7 bases from V and 7 bases from J, leaving 14 bases between. Germline values: CDR1 MNHEY, CDR2 SVGAGI. The CDR3 consists of 12 residues.

The rearrangement links TRBV28 to TRBJ1-5; 9 nucleotides match TRBD1. The CDR3 length is 12 residues. The germline V gene has CDR1 MDHEN and CDR2 SYDVKM. With V trimmed by 10 bases and J by 6 bases, 4 bases remained unmatched. CDR3 bases: TGTGCCATCCAGACAGGGGGTCAGCCCCAGCATTTT. Amino acids: CAIQTGGQPQHF.

The chain employs TRBV9 and TRBJ1-5; 7 bases are a match to TRBD1. Germline V gene lookup returns CDR1 SGDLS and CDR2 YYNGEE. Trimming removed 0 bases from V and 1 base from J; junction bases left unmatched: 1. CDR3 length: 15 amino acids. CDR3 loop: CASSVAGGSNQPQHF. Written as DNA, the CDR3 is TGTGCCAGCAGCGTAGCAGGGGGGAGCAATCAGCCCCAGCATTTT. Complete variable domain (other parts from reference TRBV9 and TRBJ1-5): DSGVTQTPKHLITATGQRVTLRCSPRSGDLSVYWYQQSLDQGLQFLIQYYNGEERAKGNILERFSAQQFPDLHSELNLSSLELGDSALYFCASSVAGGSNQPQHFGDGTRLSIL.

The V gene is TRBV2, the J gene TRBJ2-1, with D possibly being TRBD2 (5 bases). Germline CDR1 SNHLY, CDR2 FYNNEI. Trimming left V 8 bases short and J 10 bases short, with 6 bases between. This CDR3 comprises 9 residues. The CDR3 DNA sequence: TGTGCCAGCCAGCGGGAGCAGTTCTTC. It specifies CASQREQFF.

The gene calls are TRBV7-3 and TRBJ2-1; 11 nucleotides agree with TRBD2. The V segment lost 5 bases and the J segment 3 bases; nucleotides outside the gene matches: 6. CDR3 length: 16 amino acids. Per germline, CDR1 SGHTA and CDR2 FQGTGA. The CDR3 DNA is TGTGCCAGCAGCGATACCGGGACTAGCGGCTACAATGAGCAGTTCTTC. Translation: CASSDTGTSGYNEQFF.

The genes are TRBV19 and TRBJ1-2; D may be TRBD1 (5 bases). Trimming left V 8 bases short and J 4 bases short, with 14 bases between. The CDR3 length is 13 residues. Germline V lookup: CDR1 LNHDA, CDR2 SQIVND (reference sequence). CDR3 sequence: CASGEARVYGYTF. In nucleotides, the CDR3 is TGTGCCAGTGGGGAGGCCAGGGTCTATGGCTACACCTTC. The full variable domain, with the rest looked up from reference TRBV19 and TRBJ1-2, is DGGITQSPKYLFRKEGQNVTLSCEQNLNHDAMYWYRQDPGQGLRLIYYSQIVNDFQKGDIAEGYSVSREKKESFPLTVTSAQKNPTAFYLCASGEARVYGYTFGSGTRLTVV.